The 7 T cell receptor beta chains given below trace back to one sample, sequenced in a study of blood T cell repertoires in COVID-19. Assay: immunoSEQ multiplex PCR; the TCRdb copy retains only in-frame clones and omits some. The sample yields some 150,000 clones, 76% seen once. The specimen was peripheral blood. The receptors were sampled from an elderly woman with active or convalescent COVID-19.

The chain has TRBV5-1 and TRBJ2-7; 7 nucleotides line up with TRBD1. The CDR3 is 15 amino acids. V lost 2 bases and J lost 2; bases outside the gene matches: 7. CDR1 is SGHRS, CDR2 YFSETQ, per germline. The CDR3 DNA is TGCGCCAGCAGCTTAGGGGACAGCGATACCTACGAGCAGTACTTC. Protein: CASSLGDSDTYEQYF. Based on the CDR3 plus reference TRBV5-1 and TRBJ2-7, the full variable domain is KAGVTQTPRYLIKTRGQQVTLSCSPISGHRSVSWYQQTPGQGLQFLFEYFSETQRNKGNFPGRFSGRQFSNSRSEMNVSTLELGDSALYLCASSLGDSDTYEQYFGPGTRLTVT.

This chain joins TRBV7-3 and TRBJ2-1; a possible D gene is TRBD1 (6 bases). Looked up from germline, CDR1 is SGHTA and CDR2 is FQGTGA. V shed 5 bases and J shed 0 bases, with 8 bases lying between them. The CDR3 loop spans 14 amino acids. As DNA, the CDR3 is TGTGCCAGCAGCCGGGACAACTCCTACAATGAGCAGTTCTTC. Its translation: CASSRDNSYNEQFF.

This chain links TRBV3-1 (or the pseudogene TRBV3-2) with TRBJ1-1, with TRBD1 matching 7 bases. Germline V gene sequence: CDR1 LGHDT, CDR2 YNNKEL (reference sequence). The V segment lost 2 bases and the J segment 8 bases; nucleotides outside the gene matches: 5. CDR3 length equals 13 residues. The CDR3 DNA reads TGTGCCAGCAGCCAACAAATGGGACAGGAAGCTTTCTTT. Translation gives CASSQQMGQEAFF.

CDR3 nucleotides: TGTGCCAGCAGTTACTCTTTTCTTGAAGCTTTCTTT. It encodes CASSYSFLEAFF. The chain carries TRBV6-2 or TRBV6-3 and TRBJ1-1; no firm D call. The V gene's germline CDR1 is MNHEY and CDR2 SVGEGT. The CDR3 length is 12 residues. Trimming left V 0 bases short and J 7 bases short, with 6 bases between.

The chain joins TRBV19 to TRBJ2-2, with 9 nucleotides matching TRBD1. The CDR3 consists of 13 residues. Germline assignment: CDR1 LNHDA and CDR2 SQIVND (reference sequence). V lost 6 bases to trimming and J lost 6 bases; unmatched junction nucleotides: 2. Written as DNA, the CDR3 is TGTGCCAGTAGAGGGACAGGGTCCGGGGAGCTGTTTTTT. Translation gives CASRGTGSGELFF.

The rearrangement links TRBV19 to TRBJ2-5; D may be TRBD2 (5 bases). The CDR3 length is 15 residues. The V gene's germline CDR1 is LNHDA and CDR2 SQIVND (reference sequence). Trimming stripped 6 bases from V and 5 bases from J, with 19 bases between. CDR3 region: CASSREPLRIETQYF. DNA for the CDR3: TGTGCCAGTAGCCGGGAACCCCTCAGGATCGAGACCCAGTACTTC.

The rearrangement uses TRBV10-3 and TRBJ2-3; TRBD2 aligns across 12 bases. Trimming removed 0 bases from V and 1 base from J; junction bases left unmatched: 5. Germline values: CDR1 ENHRY, CDR2 SYGVKD. The CDR3 runs 18 residues. The CDR3 region has the DNA TGTGCCATCAGTGAGTCGTTCGCTAGCGGGGGGGGCACAGATACGCAGTATTTT. Its protein product is CAISESFASGGGTDTQYF.